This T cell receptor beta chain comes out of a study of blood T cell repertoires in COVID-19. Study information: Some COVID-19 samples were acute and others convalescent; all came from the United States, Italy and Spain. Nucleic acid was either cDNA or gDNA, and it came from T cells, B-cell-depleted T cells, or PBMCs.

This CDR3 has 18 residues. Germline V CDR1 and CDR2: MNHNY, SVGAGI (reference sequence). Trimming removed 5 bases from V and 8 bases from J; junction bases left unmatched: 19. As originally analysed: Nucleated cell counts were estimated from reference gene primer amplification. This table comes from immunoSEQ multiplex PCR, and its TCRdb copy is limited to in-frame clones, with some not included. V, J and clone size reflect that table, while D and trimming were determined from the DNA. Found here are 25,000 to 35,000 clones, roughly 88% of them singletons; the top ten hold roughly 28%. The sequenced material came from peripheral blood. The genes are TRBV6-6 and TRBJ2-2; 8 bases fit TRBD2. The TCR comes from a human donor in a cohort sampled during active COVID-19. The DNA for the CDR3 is TGTGCCAGCAGTCGACCACTACTAGCGGCGTCGGGAGGAGGGGAGCTGTTTTTT. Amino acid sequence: CASSRPLLAASGGGELFF.